Below, 3 T cell receptor beta chains from the same sample are listed, as sequenced in a study of T cell responses to AZD1222 COVID-19 vaccine (TCRdb year 2021). The library came from the immunoSEQ multiplex PCR assay. TCRdb limited this immuneACCESS table to in-frame rearrangements with V and J called. A share of clones is missing; checked studies link under half to unresolved V genes, and the rest is unexplained. The table for this sample lists around 84,000 clones; over 75% of them were counted only once. The ten largest clonotypes hold more than 9% of the sample. The time point label on this specimen signifies: about 28 days (+/-7) after the second vaccine dose. Sample: peripheral blood, taken 28 days after the second AZD1222 dose. The receptors stem from an adult who received the AZD1222 COVID-19 vaccine.

The chain uses TRBV28 and TRBJ2-3, with D hard to call. Germline CDR1 is MDHEN and CDR2 is SYDVKM. The length of the CDR3 is 14 residues. V gave up 0 bases and J gave up 4 bases, with 8 bases separating them. CDR3 residues: CASSLWAVADTQYF. DNA for the CDR3: TGTGCCAGCAGTTTATGGGCGGTCGCAGATACGCAGTATTTT.

The rearrangement uses TRBV7-9 and TRBJ2-5; 7 bases line up with TRBD2. This CDR3 has 15 amino acids. V gave up 4 bases and J gave up 6 bases; unmatched junction bases: 11. CDR1 is SEHNR, CDR2 FQNEAQ, per germline (reference sequence). DNA of the CDR3: TGTGCCAGCAGCTCTCTCGAGGCGGGGGAGAAGACCCAGTACTTC. Translation gives CASSSLEAGEKTQYF.

The gene calls are TRBV3-1 (or the pseudogene TRBV3-2) and TRBJ2-7; 7 nucleotides match TRBD1. Germline assignment: CDR1 LGHDT and CDR2 YNNKEL (reference sequence). The CDR3 is made up of 14 amino acids. V dropped 4 bases and J dropped 0; count of bases not matched to a gene: 3. The CDR3 DNA follows: TGTGCCAGCAGCCTACAGGGGCTCTCCTACGAGCAGTACTTC. Protein sequence: CASSLQGLSYEQYF.